What follows is one T cell receptor (beta chain) and its context. As a fraction of the sample, this clonotype is medium-sized (0.01 to 0.1%). This clone's antigen is unknown. Qualities for individual bases were not recorded, and no much larger clone is one base off. This sample is part of a study of spatial heterogeneity in lung cancer (dated by TCRdb to the late 2010s). With respect to the entire study: Beta-chain transcripts were consistently detected in greater numbers than alpha-chain transcripts, which likely reflected higher beta-chain transcript abundance. In tumor regions, TCR transcript counts showed a strong correlation with a T cell transcriptional module score from matched bulk RNA-seq. In the raw uncorrected reads, each unique combination of TCR and UMI appeared more than ten times on average. In non-small cell lung cancer, the study made a quantitative comparison of TCR alpha and beta repertoires among multiple tumor regions, matched nontumor lung and blood. Nonsynonymous mutation counts, determined by whole-exome sequencing of tumor tissue, were related to features of the TCR repertoire. At surgery, both alpha and beta chains were TCR-sequenced in 220 tumor regions, over 61 matched nontumor lung samples and some 58 PBMC samples.

Findings and caveats that apply to the study as a whole: TCR-seq was estimated to cover only approximately 6.4% of tumor T cells for alpha chains and about 13% for beta chains. The tumor nonsynonymous mutation count correlated with the number of expanded intratumoral alpha and beta TCRs. Additional single-cell paired TCR alpha and beta sequencing was considered necessary to confirm, at a functional level, the hypothesis that regional TCRs recognize regional mutations. The count of ubiquitous expanded TCRs correlated with the count of ubiquitous nonsynonymous mutations, and the count of regional expanded TCRs correlated with the count of regional nonsynonymous mutations.

Per the publication, the time point label means: sample taken at primary tumor resection. The donors were 65 to 85 patients from the lung TRACERx cohort who had early-stage, untreated non-small cell lung cancer. TCR sequencing used whole RNA extracted from tumor and nontumor lung tissue, or from cryopreserved PBMC samples, without cell sorting. Only patients for whom sufficient RNA was available from at least two tumor regions were selected for TCR sequencing. A lung pathologist reviewed the tumor and adjacent nontumor lung specimens before the specimens were selected. Including cysteine and phenylalanine, the CDR3 has 16 amino acids. The DNA shown is the 48-base CDR3, in frame from base 1. As encoded in the germline V gene (reference sequence), CDR1 is LNHDA while CDR2 is SQIVND. Trimming leaves V shorter by 4 bases and J shorter by 7 bases, with the junction holding 15 bases beyond the gene matches.

Libraries came from 5' RACE. The data were produced on a NextSeq 500. The TCR library protocol attached a unique molecular identifier to each TCR cDNA molecule to allow correction of PCR and sequencing errors. The authors' pipeline ran thus. TCR identification, UMI-based error correction and CDR3 extraction were performed with Decombinator tools. Expanded TCRs were defined as those above a frequency of 2 per 1,000, corresponding to the top 1% of the tumor frequency distribution. Expanded tumor TCRs statistically deemed absent (corrected P<0.05) from at least one tumor region were classed as regional, and all other expanded tumor TCRs were classed as ubiquitous. Renyi diversity was calculated using the R vegan package after each repertoire was subsampled 100 times to 5,000 TCRs. CDR3 similarity networks were built from amino acid triplet string-kernel similarity, with CDR3s being connected when pairwise similarity was above 0.82. TCRdb cleaned the public reads at Q25 with fastp, built clones with MiXCR and kept in-frame beta chains. Each entry is one CDR3 protein sequence, shown with its most common DNA and genes. The V and J calls and clone size are TCRdb's, not the authors'. The sample data list 6,000 to 8,500 distinct CDR3 sequences, and about an eighth of these were observed just once. The biggest ten clones account for approximately 8.1% of the sample.

The TCR comes from a male donor with early-stage non-small cell lung cancer. Here the sequenced sample was lung tumor tissue, taken at surgery. The chain is made from TRBV19 and TRBJ1-2, and 7 bases in between align with TRBD1. Here the CDR3 is given as CASSTNRGSAYGGYTF. In nucleotides, the sequence is TGTGCCAGTAGTACAAACAGGGGTTCGGCGTATGGTGGCTACACCTTC.